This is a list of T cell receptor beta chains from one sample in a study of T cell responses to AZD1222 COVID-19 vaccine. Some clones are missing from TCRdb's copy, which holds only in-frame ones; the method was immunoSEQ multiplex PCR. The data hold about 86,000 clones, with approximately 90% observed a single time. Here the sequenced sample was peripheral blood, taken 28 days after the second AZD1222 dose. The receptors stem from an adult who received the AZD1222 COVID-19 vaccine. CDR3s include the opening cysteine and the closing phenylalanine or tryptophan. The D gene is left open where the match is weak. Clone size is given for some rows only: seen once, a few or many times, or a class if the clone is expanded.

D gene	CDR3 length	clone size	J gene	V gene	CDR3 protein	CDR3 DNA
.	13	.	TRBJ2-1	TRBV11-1	CASSNDQYNEQFF	TGTGCCAGCAGCAATGACCAGTACAATGAGCAGTTCTTC
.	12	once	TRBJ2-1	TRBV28	CASSLTGNEQFF	TGTGCCAGCAGTTTAACAGGAAATGAGCAGTTCTTC
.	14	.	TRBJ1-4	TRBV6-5	CASSGDGTNEKLFF	TGTGCCAGCAGCGGGGACGGAACTAATGAAAAACTGTTTTTT
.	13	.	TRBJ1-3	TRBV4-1	CASSQDRKDTIYF	TGCGCCAGCAGCCAAGACCGGAAAGACACCATATATTTT
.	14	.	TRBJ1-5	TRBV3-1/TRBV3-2	CASSQGADNQPQHF	TGTGCCAGCAGCCAGGGGGCGGACAATCAGCCCCAGCATTTT
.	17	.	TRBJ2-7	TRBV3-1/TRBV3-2	CASSQERIERGAVEQYF	TGTGCCAGCAGCCAAGAACGAATCGAACGGGGGGCAGTCGAGCAGTACTTC
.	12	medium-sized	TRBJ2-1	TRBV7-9	CASSLGYNEQFF	TGTGCCAGCAGCTTAGGGTACAATGAGCAGTTCTTC
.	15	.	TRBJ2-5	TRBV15	CATSRGGRSEETQYF	TGTGCCACCAGCAGAGGGGGTAGGTCCGAAGAGACCCAGTACTTC
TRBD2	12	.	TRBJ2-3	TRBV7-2	CASSLDGTRRSF	TGTGCCAGCAGCTTAGATGGGACTAGGAGGTCGTTT
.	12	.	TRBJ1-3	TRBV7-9	CASSPSGNTIYF	TGTGCCAGCAGCCCCAGTGGAAACACCATATATTTT
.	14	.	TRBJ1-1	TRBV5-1	CASSLGQQNTEAFF	TGCGCCAGCAGCTTGGGACAGCAGAACACTGAAGCTTTCTTT
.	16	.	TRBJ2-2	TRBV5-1	CASSLAQGRGTGELFF	TGCGCCAGCAGCTTGGCCCAGGGTCGGGGCACCGGGGAGCTGTTTTTT
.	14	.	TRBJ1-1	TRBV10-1	CASSESGGKTEAFF	TGCGCCAGCAGTGAGTCAGGGGGTAAGACTGAAGCTTTCTTT
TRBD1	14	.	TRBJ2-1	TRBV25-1	CASGRTGGINEQFF	TGTGCCAGCGGAAGGACAGGGGGCATCAATGAGCAGTTCTTC
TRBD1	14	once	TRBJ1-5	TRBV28	CASSFLQGRQPQHF	TGTGCCAGCAGTTTCTTACAGGGGCGGCAGCCCCAGCATTTT
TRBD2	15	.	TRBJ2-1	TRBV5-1	CASSTQTSGINEQFF	TGCGCCAGCAGCACACAGACTAGCGGGATCAATGAGCAGTTCTTC
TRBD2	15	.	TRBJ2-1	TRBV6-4	CASSGLAGGMNEQFF	TGTGCCAGCAGTGGACTAGCGGGAGGGATGAATGAGCAGTTCTTC
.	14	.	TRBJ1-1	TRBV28	CATEGGSLNTEAFF	TGTGCCACCGAAGGGGGATCCCTTAACACTGAAGCTTTCTTT
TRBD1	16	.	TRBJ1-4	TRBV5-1	CASSLRGDSTNEKLFF	TGCGCCAGCAGCTTGCGCGGGGACAGCACTAATGAAAAACTGTTTTTT
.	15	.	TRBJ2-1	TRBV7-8	CASSSGPSLGNEQFF	TGTGCCAGCAGCTCCGGGCCCTCTTTGGGGAATGAGCAGTTCTTC
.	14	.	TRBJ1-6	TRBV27	CASSFRRLNSPLHF	TGTGCCAGCAGTTTTCGACGGCTAAATTCACCCCTCCACTTT
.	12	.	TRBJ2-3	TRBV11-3	CASTLTPDTQYF	TGTGCCAGCACCTTGACGCCTGATACGCAGTATTTT